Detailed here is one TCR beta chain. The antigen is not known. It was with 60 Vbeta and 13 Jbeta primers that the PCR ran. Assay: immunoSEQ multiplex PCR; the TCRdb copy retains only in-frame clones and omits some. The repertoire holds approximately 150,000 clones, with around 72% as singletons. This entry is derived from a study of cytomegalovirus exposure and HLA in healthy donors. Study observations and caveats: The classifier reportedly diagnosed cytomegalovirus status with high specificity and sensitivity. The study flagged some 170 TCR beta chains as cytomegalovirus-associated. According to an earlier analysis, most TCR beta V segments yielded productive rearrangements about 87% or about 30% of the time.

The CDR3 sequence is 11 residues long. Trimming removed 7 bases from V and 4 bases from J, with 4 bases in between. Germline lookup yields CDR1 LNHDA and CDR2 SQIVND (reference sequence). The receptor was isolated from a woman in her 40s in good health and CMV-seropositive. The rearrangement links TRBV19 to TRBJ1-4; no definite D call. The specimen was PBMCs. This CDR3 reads CASTGNEKLFF. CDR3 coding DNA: TGTGCCAGTACAGGTAATGAAAAACTGTTTTTT. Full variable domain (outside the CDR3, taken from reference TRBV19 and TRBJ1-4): DGGITQSPKYLFRKEGQNVTLSCEQNLNHDAMYWYRQDPGQGLRLIYYSQIVNDFQKGDIAEGYSVSREKKESFPLTVTSAQKNPTAFYLCASTGNEKLFFGSGTQLSVL.